This is a list of T cell receptor beta chains from one sample in a study of siplizumab effects on memory and regulatory T cells. Here immunoSEQ multiplex PCR was the method, and the copy in TCRdb shows in-frame clones only, minus some. The sample records fewer than 80,000 clones, roughly 93% being singletons. Sequenced material: CD8+ T cells sorted from blood. These receptors were taken from a human donor in good health. CDR3s include the opening cysteine and the closing phenylalanine or tryptophan. A D gene is named only where the DNA matches it firmly. Size is omitted from some rows. Given values are once, few, many or a class for expanded clones.

TGCGCCAGCAGCCTGGGGCAGAACTACGAGCAGTACTTC CASSLGQNYEQYF TRBV5-1 . . TRBJ2-7
TGTGCCAGCAGTCGGACAGTCTACACAGATACGCAGTATTTT CASSRTVYTDTQYF TRBV6-5 . . TRBJ2-3
TGTGCCAGCAGCCAAGTCCAGGGGGAAGGTACTGAAGCTTTCTTT CASSQVQGEGTEAFF TRBV4-2 TRBD1 medium-sized TRBJ1-1
TGTGCCAGCAGCGGAATCGAGCAGTACTTC CASSGIEQYF TRBV9 . . TRBJ2-7
TGTGCCAGCACGACGGGACAGACTAATGAAAAACTGTTTTTT CASTTGQTNEKLFF TRBV2 TRBD1 . TRBJ1-4
TGTGCCAGTAGTGCAGGGCTTGGACTCCAAGAGACCCAGTACTTC CASSAGLGLQETQYF TRBV19 . . TRBJ2-5
TGCGCCAGCAGCTACCTAGCGGGGGTGGGGCAAGAGACCCAGTACTTC CASSYLAGVGQETQYF TRBV4-1 TRBD2 . TRBJ2-5
TGTGCCAGCAGCTTCACGGGGGGGCCTGAGACCCAGTACTTC CASSFTGGPETQYF TRBV7-9 TRBD2 . TRBJ2-5
TGTGCCAGCAGGATTGGGACAGGGAGGAACACTGAAGCTTTCTTT CASRIGTGRNTEAFF TRBV2 TRBD1 . TRBJ1-1
TGTGCCAGCAGCTTGGCCGGGCGTGAAGCTTTCTTT CASSLAGREAFF TRBV5-5 . . TRBJ1-1
TGCGCCAGCAGCCGTTCTGTCGCTAGCGGGGGTAACCCTAGCACAGATACGCAGTATTTT CASSRSVASGGNPSTDTQYF TRBV4-1 TRBD2 . TRBJ2-3
TGTGCCAGCAAGGACACTAATGACAATCAGCCCCAGCATTTT CASKDTNDNQPQHF TRBV6-5 . . TRBJ1-5
TGTGCCTGGAGTACCTTCGTTTACTATGGCTACACCTTC CAWSTFVYYGYTF TRBV30 . . TRBJ1-2
TGTGCCAGCAGTGCCTCCTTTGGGTTATCTAGCGGGAACTACAATGAGCAGTTCTTC CASSASFGLSSGNYNEQFF TRBV27 TRBD2 . TRBJ2-1